This TCR beta chain was observed in a study of T cell responses to AZD1222 COVID-19 vaccine. Whole-study findings and limits: There were mostly white British donors and more females than males, and clonal diversity was possibly underestimated. Samples come after the peak T cell response, not at day 14. An increase in Spike-specific TCR breadth and depth was observed after two AZD1222 doses.

This CDR3 region has 14 residues. The V and J ends lost 5 bases and 6 bases respectively, with 16 bases between them. CDR1 is KGHSH, CDR2 LQKENI, per germline. Timing groups of about 4 and about 12 weeks for second doses were pooled. About this clone: The antigen is not known.

Generated by immunoSEQ multiplex PCR, the TCRdb table keeps only in-frame clones and is missing some. The sample lists 150,000 to 200,000 clones; around 94% were seen once. This clonotype was sampled from an adult who received the AZD1222 COVID-19 vaccine. Sample: peripheral blood, taken 28 days after the second AZD1222 dose. The chain carries TRBV18 and TRBJ1-2; D remains ambiguous. CDR3 DNA: TGTGCCAGCTCATCAACAGAGGGAATGGATGGCTACACCTTC. The encoded protein is CASSSTEGMDGYTF.